A single sample gave rise to the 3 T cell receptor beta chains below, sequenced in a study of blood T cells in healthy people across ages. Alongside a J-beta primer mix, a sample-barcoded 5' primer served in a second PCR lasting roughly 7 to 12 cycles. MiXCR, applied by TCRdb to the 5' RACE reads, yields one record per CDR3 protein. The sample carries approximately 690,000 distinct CDR3 sequences, around 54% recorded once. Sequencing input: blood. The receptors stem from a man in his sixties in good health.

The chain links TRBV4-2 to TRBJ2-7, with D possibly being TRBD1 (5 bases). The V gene's germline CDR1 is LGHNA and CDR2 YNFKEQ. This CDR3 contains 17 residues. Trimming removed 0 bases at V and 1 base at J, with 16 bases between. CDR3 in DNA: TGTGCCAGCAGCCAAGAAGCCCATACCCAGGGTTCCTACGAGCAGTACTTC. Protein sequence: CASSQEAHTQGSYEQYF.

This clonotype appeared once. J is TRBJ1-1 and V is TRBV4-1; no definite D call. Germline-derived CDR1 and CDR2 are MGHRA and YSYEKL. V lost 0 bases and J lost 7, with 6 bases in between. The length of the CDR3 is 12 residues. The CDR3 DNA reads TGCGCCAGCAGCCAAGAGTACAGTGAAGCTTTCTTT. Protein product: CASSQEYSEAFF.

CDR3 bases: TGTGCCAGCAGTTTCGGGGACAGGGAACAGTACTTC. The encoded protein is CASSFGDREQYF. The chain employs TRBV28 and TRBJ2-5, with TRBD1 matching 9 bases. J was trimmed by 11 bases and V by 3 bases; bases with no gene match: 4. This CDR3 comprises 12 residues. Germline loops: CDR1 MDHEN, CDR2 SYDVKM.